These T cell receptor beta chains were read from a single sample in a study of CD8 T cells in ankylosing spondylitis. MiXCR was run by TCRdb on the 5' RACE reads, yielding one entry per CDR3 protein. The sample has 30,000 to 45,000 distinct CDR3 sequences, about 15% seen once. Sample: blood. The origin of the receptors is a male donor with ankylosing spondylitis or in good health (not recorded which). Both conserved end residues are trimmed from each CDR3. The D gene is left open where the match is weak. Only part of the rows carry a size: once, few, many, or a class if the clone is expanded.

ASSARVVSDHTDTQY few TRBV7-7 . TRBJ2-3
ASSFLGDTGELF few TRBV7-9 . TRBJ2-2
ASSLTAGGDYNEQF few TRBV5-1 TRBD2 TRBJ2-1
ASSLESLSSTDTQY . TRBV5-1 . TRBJ2-3
ASSPRAGGRSGLDEQF . TRBV9 TRBD2 TRBJ2-1
ASSQTGTAQEKLF . TRBV4-3 TRBD1 TRBJ1-4
ATSRDKRAVELF few TRBV15 . TRBJ2-2
ASSLGPYNEQF many TRBV6-2/TRBV6-3 . TRBJ2-1
ASSSRGYEQY few TRBV7-2 . TRBJ2-7
ASSRREQETQY . TRBV4-3 TRBD2 TRBJ2-5
ASSLRTSGRPSGGELF . TRBV5-1 TRBD2 TRBJ2-2
ASSSWRISSY . TRBV11-2 . TRBJ2-3
ASSLVTSDLNEQY . TRBV5-1 TRBD2 TRBJ2-7
ASSYPASLETQY . TRBV6-6 . TRBJ2-5
ASSSTETNTGELF . TRBV7-9 . TRBJ2-2
ASSLSGDNSPLH many TRBV6-6 . TRBJ1-6
ASSFGGEPTGELF . TRBV27 . TRBJ2-2
ASSDKATNEKLF . TRBV12-3/TRBV12-4 . TRBJ1-4
ASSLGSGTRTGELF few TRBV7-2 . TRBJ2-2
ASSLDGGGSRNEQF . TRBV5-1 TRBD2 TRBJ2-1
ASSLSGGGTSTDTQY few TRBV9 . TRBJ2-3
ASSAEWTSGKLETQY few TRBV4-1 TRBD2 TRBJ2-5
ASSLRLSAGGASSETQY . TRBV4-2 TRBD2 TRBJ2-5